These T cell receptor beta chains were read from a single sample in a study of PD-1 blockade in classical Hodgkin lymphoma. TCRdb keeps only in-frame clones here, not all; method: immunoSEQ multiplex PCR. Counted here are more than 10,000 clones, around 83% occurring once; the ten biggest clones make up about 0.93%. This sample comprised CD4+ T cells from blood, obtained before the fourth cycle of nivolumab. The receptors stem from a human donor with classical Hodgkin lymphoma. Each CDR3 is given with its conserved first and last residue. The D gene is left open where the match is weak. Not every row has a clone size; where given, it reads once, few, many or a size class.

size: .; D: TRBD2; J: TRBJ2-7; V: TRBV7-2; CDR3: CASSSLAGGLEQYF; DNA: TGTGCCAGCAGCTCTCTAGCGGGAGGGCTCGAGCAGTACTTC
size: few; D: .; J: TRBJ2-6; V: TRBV5-6; CDR3: CASSLTVLSGANVLTF; DNA: TGTGCCAGCAGTCTAACTGTACTCTCTGGGGCCAACGTCCTGACTTTC
size: few; D: TRBD2; J: TRBJ2-7; V: TRBV7-9; CDR3: CASSLWVSGRHPELEQYF; DNA: TGTGCCAGCAGCTTATGGGTTAGCGGGAGGCACCCTGAGCTGGAGCAGTACTTC
size: .; D: .; J: TRBJ1-3; V: TRBV11-3; CDR3: CASSLLSYGSGNTIYF; DNA: TGTGCCAGCAGCTTACTCAGTTACGGCTCTGGAAACACCATATATTTT
size: .; D: TRBD1; J: TRBJ1-3; V: TRBV9; CDR3: CASSGQGGNTIYF; DNA: TGTGCCAGCAGCGGACAGGGGGGAAACACCATATATTTT
size: .; D: .; J: TRBJ1-2; V: TRBV5-4; CDR3: CASSFAGRGYGYTF; DNA: TGTGCCAGCAGCTTCGCCGGTCGTGGGTATGGCTACACCTTC
size: .; D: .; J: TRBJ2-7; V: TRBV5-4; CDR3: CASIVQGQNEQYF; DNA: TGTGCCAGCATAGTACAGGGTCAGAACGAGCAGTACTTC
size: once; D: TRBD1; J: TRBJ2-4; V: TRBV11-1; CDR3: CASTPKGAGNIQYF; DNA: TGTGCCAGCACCCCCAAGGGGGCGGGAAACATTCAGTACTTC
size: .; D: .; J: TRBJ2-1; V: TRBV7-9; CDR3: CASSLGAGRKDEQFF; DNA: TGTGCCAGCAGCTTAGGGGCAGGGCGTAAAGATGAGCAGTTCTTC
size: .; D: .; J: TRBJ1-2; V: TRBV18; CDR3: CASSPETADGYTF; DNA: TGTGCCAGCTCACCCGAGACAGCAGATGGCTACACCTTC
size: .; D: .; J: TRBJ2-1; V: TRBV20-1; CDR3: CSARDEGEQFF; DNA: TGCAGTGCTAGAGATGAGGGTGAGCAGTTCTTC
size: .; D: .; J: TRBJ2-2; V: TRBV28; CDR3: CASSFASADAGELFF; DNA: TGTGCCAGCAGTTTCGCTAGCGCAGACGCCGGGGAGCTGTTTTTT
size: once; D: .; J: TRBJ1-2; V: TRBV28; CDR3: CASSLGLAGTF; DNA: TGTGCCAGCAGTTTGGGTCTGGCGGGCACCTTC
size: .; D: .; J: TRBJ1-5; V: TRBV7-2; CDR3: CASSPPRGEGQPQHF; DNA: TGTGCCAGCAGCCCGCCGAGGGGGGAAGGCCAGCCCCAGCATTTT
size: .; D: TRBD1; J: TRBJ1-1; V: TRBV19; CDR3: CASNKQGQQEAFF; DNA: TGTGCCAGTAACAAACAGGGACAGCAAGAAGCTTTCTTT
size: .; D: .; J: TRBJ2-6; V: TRBV19; CDR3: CASRTPLSGANVLTF; DNA: TGTGCCAGTAGAACACCCCTCTCTGGGGCCAACGTCCTGACTTTC
size: .; D: TRBD1; J: TRBJ1-5; V: TRBV28; CDR3: CASSALDRGQKSNQPQHF; DNA: TGTGCCAGCAGTGCCCTCGACAGGGGGCAAAAGAGCAATCAGCCCCAGCATTTT
size: .; D: .; J: TRBJ2-6; V: TRBV28; CDR3: CASSPQFAGANVLTF; DNA: TGTGCCAGCAGCCCACAGTTCGCTGGGGCCAACGTCCTGACTTTC
size: few; D: .; J: TRBJ2-7; V: TRBV11-2; CDR3: CASSPTNEQYF; DNA: TGTGCCAGCAGCCCCACAAACGAGCAGTACTTC
size: .; D: .; J: TRBJ2-7; V: TRBV30; CDR3: CAWSTRNEQYF; DNA: TGTGCCTGGTCCACTAGGAACGAGCAGTACTTC
size: .; D: TRBD2; J: TRBJ2-2; V: TRBV11-2; CDR3: CASSLVAGGPGELFF; DNA: TGTGCCAGCAGCTTAGTCGCGGGGGGCCCCGGGGAGCTGTTTTTT
size: .; D: .; J: TRBJ1-1; V: TRBV11-1; CDR3: CASSSSGTMVTEAFF; DNA: TGTGCCAGCAGCTCATCCGGGACAATGGTCACTGAAGCTTTCTTT
size: .; D: TRBD1; J: TRBJ1-2; V: TRBV28; CDR3: CASSLGDRENGYTF; DNA: TGTGCCAGCAGTTTAGGGGACAGGGAGAACGGCTACACCTTC
size: .; D: TRBD1; J: TRBJ2-5; V: TRBV7-6; CDR3: CASSSLGTGRETQYF; DNA: TGTGCCAGCAGCTCTCTCGGGACAGGGCGGGAGACCCAGTACTTC
size: once; D: TRBD1; J: TRBJ2-7; V: TRBV4-3; CDR3: CASSQAGTGGYEQYF; DNA: TGCGCCAGCAGCCAAGCCGGGACAGGGGGCTACGAGCAGTACTTC
size: .; D: .; J: TRBJ1-1; V: TRBV6-5; CDR3: CASSYSESRYGAFF; DNA: TGTGCCAGCAGTTACTCGGAGAGTAGGTACGGGGCTTTCTTT
size: .; D: TRBD1; J: TRBJ1-5; V: TRBV7-9; CDR3: CASSSVDRGNQPQHF; DNA: TGTGCCAGCAGCTCAGTGGACAGGGGGAATCAGCCCCAGCATTTT
size: .; D: .; J: TRBJ2-7; V: TRBV10-3; CDR3: CAISESLNGQYF; DNA: TGTGCCATCAGTGAGTCCCTTAATGGGCAGTACTTC
size: .; D: .; J: TRBJ2-7; V: TRBV30; CDR3: CAWRLASTHEQYF; DNA: TGTGCCTGGAGGTTAGCGAGCACACACGAGCAGTACTTC
size: .; D: TRBD1; J: TRBJ2-2; V: TRBV4-3; CDR3: CASSRTGIAGELFF; DNA: TGCGCCAGCAGCCGGACAGGGATTGCCGGGGAGCTGTTTTTT
size: .; D: .; J: TRBJ1-3; V: TRBV7-6; CDR3: CASSPGWFSGNTIYF; DNA: TGTGCCAGCAGCCCGGGTTGGTTCTCTGGAAACACCATATATTTT
size: .; D: .; J: TRBJ2-6; V: TRBV6-4; CDR3: CASSDSSAGANVLTF; DNA: TGTGCCAGCAGTGACTCTTCTGCCGGAGCCAACGTCCTGACTTTC
size: few; D: .; J: TRBJ1-3; V: TRBV5-1; CDR3: CASSYSTGSSGNTIYF; DNA: TGCGCCAGCAGCTACTCCACAGGAAGCTCTGGAAACACCATATATTTT
size: .; D: .; J: TRBJ2-7; V: TRBV19; CDR3: CASSKDPHTYEQYF; DNA: TGTGCCAGTAGTAAGGACCCCCATACCTACGAGCAGTACTTC
size: .; D: .; J: TRBJ1-5; V: TRBV6-1; CDR3: CASSEEWRFNQPQHF; DNA: TGTGCCAGCAGTGAAGAATGGCGGTTCAATCAGCCCCAGCATTTT
size: .; D: TRBD1; J: TRBJ1-1; V: TRBV7-2; CDR3: CASSKDRGRHYEAFF; DNA: TGTGCCAGCAGCAAGGACAGGGGGCGGCACTATGAAGCTTTCTTT
size: .; D: .; J: TRBJ2-3; V: TRBV5-1; CDR3: CASSLERTTDTQYF; DNA: TGCGCCAGCAGCTTGGAACGAACCACAGATACGCAGTATTTT
size: few; D: .; J: TRBJ1-2; V: TRBV4-3; CDR3: CASSQGGNYGYTF; DNA: TGCGCCAGCAGCCAGGGGGGTAACTATGGCTACACCTTC
size: .; D: .; J: TRBJ2-7; V: TRBV5-4; CDR3: CASSGLAPQSEQYF; DNA: TGTGCCAGCAGCGGATTAGCTCCCCAAAGCGAGCAGTACTTC
size: few; D: .; J: TRBJ1-1; V: TRBV30; CDR3: CAWSASITFGRGTEAFF; DNA: TGTGCCTGGAGTGCCTCAATCACATTCGGACGGGGGACTGAAGCTTTCTTT
size: .; D: .; J: TRBJ1-5; V: TRBV7-9; CDR3: CASSPEGANNQPQHF; DNA: TGTGCCAGCAGTCCGGAAGGGGCCAACAATCAGCCCCAGCATTTT
size: .; D: .; J: TRBJ1-6; V: TRBV6-1; CDR3: CASTRDISPLHF; DNA: TGTGCCAGCACTCGGGACATATCACCCCTCCACTTT
size: .; D: .; J: TRBJ2-7; V: TRBV2; CDR3: CASRKDSVSYEQYF; DNA: TGTGCCAGCCGAAAGGACAGTGTAAGTTACGAGCAGTACTTC
size: .; D: .; J: TRBJ2-7; V: TRBV29-1; CDR3: CSARRGATYEQYF; DNA: TGCAGCGCCCGACGGGGGGCCACCTACGAGCAGTACTTC
size: .; D: .; J: TRBJ2-1; V: TRBV5-4; CDR3: CASSFDGHLVSEQFF; DNA: TGTGCCAGCAGCTTTGACGGCCACCTAGTCTCTGAGCAGTTCTTC
size: .; D: TRBD2; J: TRBJ2-3; V: TRBV4-3; CDR3: CASSQGGGRGGTDTQYF; DNA: TGCGCCAGCAGCCAAGGTGGAGGGCGGGGGGGCACAGATACGCAGTATTTT